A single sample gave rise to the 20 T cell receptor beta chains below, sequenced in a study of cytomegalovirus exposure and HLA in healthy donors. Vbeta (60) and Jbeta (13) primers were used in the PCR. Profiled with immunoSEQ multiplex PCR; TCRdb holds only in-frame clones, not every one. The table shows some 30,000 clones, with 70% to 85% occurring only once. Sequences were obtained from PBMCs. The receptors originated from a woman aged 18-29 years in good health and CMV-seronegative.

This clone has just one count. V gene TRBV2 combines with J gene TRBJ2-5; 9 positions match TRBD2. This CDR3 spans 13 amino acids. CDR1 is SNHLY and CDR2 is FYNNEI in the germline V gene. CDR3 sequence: CAINVAGDGTQYF. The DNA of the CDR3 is TGTGCTATCAACGTAGCGGGGGATGGGACCCAGTACTTC. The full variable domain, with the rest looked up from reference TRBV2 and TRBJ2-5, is EPEVTQTPSHQVTQMGQEVILRCVPISNHLYFYWYRQILGQKVEFLVSFYNNEISEKSEIFDDQFSVERPDGSNFTLKIRSTKLEDSAMYFCAINVAGDGTQYFGPGTRLLVL.

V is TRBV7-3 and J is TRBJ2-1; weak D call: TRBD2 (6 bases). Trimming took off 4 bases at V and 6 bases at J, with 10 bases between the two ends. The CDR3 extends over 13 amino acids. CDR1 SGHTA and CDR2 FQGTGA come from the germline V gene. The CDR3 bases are TGTGCCAGCAGCTCGGACTATCGCAATGAGCAGTTCTTC. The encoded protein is CASSSDYRNEQFF.

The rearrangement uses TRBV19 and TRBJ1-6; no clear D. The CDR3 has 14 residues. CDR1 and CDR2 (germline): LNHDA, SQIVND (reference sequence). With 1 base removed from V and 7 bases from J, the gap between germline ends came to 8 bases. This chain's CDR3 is CASSIVVQNSPLHF. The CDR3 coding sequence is TGTGCCAGTAGTATAGTGGTACAGAATTCACCCCTCCACTTT.

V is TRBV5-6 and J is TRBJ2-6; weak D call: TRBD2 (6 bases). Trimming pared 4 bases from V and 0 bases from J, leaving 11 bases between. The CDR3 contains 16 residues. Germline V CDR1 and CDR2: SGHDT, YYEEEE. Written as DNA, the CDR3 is TGTGCCAGCAGCGGAGGGCTAGACTCTGGGGCCAACGTCCTGACTTTC. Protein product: CASSGGLDSGANVLTF.

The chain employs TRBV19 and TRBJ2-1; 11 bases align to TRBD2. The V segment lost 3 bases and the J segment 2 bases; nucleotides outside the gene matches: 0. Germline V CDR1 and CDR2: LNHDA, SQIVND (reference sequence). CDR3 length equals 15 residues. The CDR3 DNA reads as TGTGCCAGTAGTATGACTAGCGGGACCTACAATGAGCAGTTCTTC. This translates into CASSMTSGTYNEQFF.

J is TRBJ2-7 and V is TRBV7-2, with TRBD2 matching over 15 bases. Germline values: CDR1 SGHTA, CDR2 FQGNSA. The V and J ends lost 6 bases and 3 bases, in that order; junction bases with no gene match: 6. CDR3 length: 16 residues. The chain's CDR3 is CASRRTSGGASYEQYF. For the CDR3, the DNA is TGTGCCAGCAGGAGGACTAGCGGGGGGGCTAGCTACGAGCAGTACTTC.

The DNA for the CDR3 is TGTGCCAGCACGACAGGGGAAATGGATCAGCCCCAGCATTTT. Translating it yields CASTTGEMDQPQHF. The chain recombines TRBV9 with TRBJ1-5, with 8 positions matching TRBD1. Germline CDR1 SGDLS, CDR2 YYNGEE. This CDR3 region has 14 residues. The junction had 7 bases not matched to a gene; V was cut back by 6 bases and J by 5 bases.

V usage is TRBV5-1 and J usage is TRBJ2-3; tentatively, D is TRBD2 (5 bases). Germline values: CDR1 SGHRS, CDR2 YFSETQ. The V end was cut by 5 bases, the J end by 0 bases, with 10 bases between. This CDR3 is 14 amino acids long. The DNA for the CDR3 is TGCGCCAGCAGACTAGGCGCTAGCACAGATACGCAGTATTTT. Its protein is CASRLGASTDTQYF.

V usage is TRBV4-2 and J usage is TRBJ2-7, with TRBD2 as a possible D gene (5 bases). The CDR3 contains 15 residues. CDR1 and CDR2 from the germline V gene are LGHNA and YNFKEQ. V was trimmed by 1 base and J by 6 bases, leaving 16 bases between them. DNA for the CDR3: TGTGCCAGCAGCCAAGTAGACGGGGTATCGGCCGAGCAGTACTTC. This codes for CASSQVDGVSAEQYF.

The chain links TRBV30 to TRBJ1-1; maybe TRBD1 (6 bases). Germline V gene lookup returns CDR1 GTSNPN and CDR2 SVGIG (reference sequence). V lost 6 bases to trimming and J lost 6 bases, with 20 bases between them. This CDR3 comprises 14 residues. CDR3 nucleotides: TGTGCCTGTATTGGGGTGGGGGCGGGAGCTGAAGCTTTCTTT. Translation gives CACIGVGAGAEAFF.

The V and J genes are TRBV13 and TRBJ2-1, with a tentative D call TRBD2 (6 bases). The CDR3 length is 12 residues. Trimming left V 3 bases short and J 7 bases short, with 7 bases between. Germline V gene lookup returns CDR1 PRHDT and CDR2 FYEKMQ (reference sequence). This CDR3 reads CASSLGTNEQFF. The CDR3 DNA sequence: TGTGCCAGCAGCTTGGGGACTAATGAGCAGTTCTTC.

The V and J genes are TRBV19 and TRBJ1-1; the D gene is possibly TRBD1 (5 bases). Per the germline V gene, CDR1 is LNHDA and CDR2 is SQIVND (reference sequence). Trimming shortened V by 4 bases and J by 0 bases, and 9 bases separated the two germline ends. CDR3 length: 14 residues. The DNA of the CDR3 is TGTGCCAGTAGTAAGGGGCAGGTGAACACTGAAGCTTTCTTT. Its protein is CASSKGQVNTEAFF. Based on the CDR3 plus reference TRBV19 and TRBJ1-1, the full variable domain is DGGITQSPKYLFRKEGQNVTLSCEQNLNHDAMYWYRQDPGQGLRLIYYSQIVNDFQKGDIAEGYSVSREKKESFPLTVTSAQKNPTAFYLCASSKGQVNTEAFFGQGTRLTVV.

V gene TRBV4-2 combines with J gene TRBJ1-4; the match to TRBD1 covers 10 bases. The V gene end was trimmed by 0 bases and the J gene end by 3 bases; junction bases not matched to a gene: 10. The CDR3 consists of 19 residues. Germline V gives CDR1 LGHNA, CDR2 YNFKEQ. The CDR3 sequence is CASSQEGGQGRRSNEKLFF. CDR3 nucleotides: TGTGCCAGCAGCCAAGAAGGGGGACAGGGGCGAAGGTCTAATGAAAAACTGTTTTTT.

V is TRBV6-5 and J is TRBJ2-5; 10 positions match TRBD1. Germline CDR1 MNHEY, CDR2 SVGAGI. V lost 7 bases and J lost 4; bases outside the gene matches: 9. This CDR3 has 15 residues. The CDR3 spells CASKITGTGAETQYF. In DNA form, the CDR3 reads TGTGCCAGCAAAATAACCGGGACAGGGGCAGAGACCCAGTACTTC.

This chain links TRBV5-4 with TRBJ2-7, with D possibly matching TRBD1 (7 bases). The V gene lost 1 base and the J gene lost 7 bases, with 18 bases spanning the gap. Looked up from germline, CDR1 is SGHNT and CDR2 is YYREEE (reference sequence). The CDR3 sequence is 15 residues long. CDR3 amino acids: CASSLPGRGVGEQYF. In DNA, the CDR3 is TGTGCCAGCAGCTTGCCGGGCAGGGGGGTTGGGGAGCAGTACTTC.

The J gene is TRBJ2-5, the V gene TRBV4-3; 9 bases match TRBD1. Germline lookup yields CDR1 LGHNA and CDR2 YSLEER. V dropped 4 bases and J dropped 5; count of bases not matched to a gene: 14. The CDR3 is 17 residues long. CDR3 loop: CASSPKTGGSIGETQYF. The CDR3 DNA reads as TGCGCCAGCAGCCCTAAGACAGGGGGGAGTATTGGGGAGACCCAGTACTTC.

The CDR3 nucleotides are TGTGCCAGCAGCCCGACGGGGTTACGAGGGACCCAGTACTTC. It specifies CASSPTGLRGTQYF. The gene calls are TRBV21-1 and TRBJ2-5; the table calls TRBD2, which could not be checked here. TRBV21-1 is annotated as a pseudogene. The CDR3 is made up of 14 amino acids.

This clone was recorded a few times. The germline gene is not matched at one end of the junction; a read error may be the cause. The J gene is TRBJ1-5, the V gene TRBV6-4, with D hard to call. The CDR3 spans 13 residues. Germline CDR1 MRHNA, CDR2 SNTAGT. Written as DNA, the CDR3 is TGTGCCAGCTCACCGAATAGCAATAAGCCCCAGCATTTT. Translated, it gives CASSPNSNKPQHF.

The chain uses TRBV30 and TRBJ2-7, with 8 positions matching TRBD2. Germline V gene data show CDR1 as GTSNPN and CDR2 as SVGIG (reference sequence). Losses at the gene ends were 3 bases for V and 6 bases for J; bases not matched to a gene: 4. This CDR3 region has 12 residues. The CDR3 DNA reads TGTGCCTGGAGAGATCTAGCGGGCGAGCAGTACTTC. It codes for CAWRDLAGEQYF.

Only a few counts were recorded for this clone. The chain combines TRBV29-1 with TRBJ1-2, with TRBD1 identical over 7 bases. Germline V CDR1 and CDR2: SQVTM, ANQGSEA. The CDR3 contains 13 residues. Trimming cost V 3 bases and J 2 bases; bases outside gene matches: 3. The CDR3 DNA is TGCAGCGTTGATGGGGGACAGAACTATGGCTACACCTTC. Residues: CSVDGGQNYGYTF.